This T cell receptor beta chain stems from a study of T cell repertoires in cytomegalovirus infection. The study's findings and limits: HLA-C-restricted TCR beta clonotypes specific for CMV led the ex vivo response. Individuals carrying CMV plus the relevant HLA were identified by cumulative frequency of public TCR beta families.

V dropped 2 bases and J dropped 3; count of bases not matched to a gene: 4. This CDR3 has 14 residues. In germline, CDR1 is SGHTA, CDR2 FQGNSA. About this clonotype: Its antigen is unidentified.

In TCRdb, the reads were re-called with MiXCR into one record per CDR3 protein. The sample carries over 250,000 distinct CDR3 sequences, 20% to 30% recorded once. The chain joins TRBV7-2 to TRBJ2-7, with 7 bases identical to TRBD1. The clonotype was recovered from a human donor in good health (CMV status not recorded). Some clones in this sample may be carry-over from other donors' samples. Material: PBMCs. In nucleotides, the CDR3 is TGTGCCAGCAGCTTATTAACAGGGGTCTACGAGCAGTACTTC. This codes for CASSLLTGVYEQYF.